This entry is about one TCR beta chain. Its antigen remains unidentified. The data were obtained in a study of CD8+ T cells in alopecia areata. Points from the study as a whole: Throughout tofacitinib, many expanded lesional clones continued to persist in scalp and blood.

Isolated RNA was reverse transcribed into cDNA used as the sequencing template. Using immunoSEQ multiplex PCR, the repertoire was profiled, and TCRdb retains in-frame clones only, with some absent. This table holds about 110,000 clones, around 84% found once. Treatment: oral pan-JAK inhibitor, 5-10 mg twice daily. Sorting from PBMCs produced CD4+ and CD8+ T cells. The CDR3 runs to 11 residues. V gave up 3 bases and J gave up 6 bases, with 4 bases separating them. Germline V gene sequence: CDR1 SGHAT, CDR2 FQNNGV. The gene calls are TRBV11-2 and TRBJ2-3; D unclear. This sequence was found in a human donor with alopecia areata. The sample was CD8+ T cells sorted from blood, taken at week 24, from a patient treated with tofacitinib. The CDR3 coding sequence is TGTGCCAGCAGCTTGATGGATACGCAGTATTTT. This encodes CASSLMDTQYF.